The clone carrying this T cell receptor beta chain has only one observation. These data are taken from a study of blood T cell repertoires in COVID-19. Study context: Acute-phase and convalescent COVID-19 samples originated in the United States, Italy and Spain.

With 4 bases removed from V and 0 bases from J, the gap between germline ends came to 11 bases. Per the germline V gene, CDR1 is LGHDT and CDR2 is YNNKEL (reference sequence). The CDR3 totals 15 residues. Profiling relied on immunoSEQ multiplex PCR, and the TCRdb table lists in-frame clones only, not all of them. The data contain about 38,000 clones, 84% of them singletons. Seattle participants joined during active infection and were tracked over time. This sequence originates from a man between 60 and 70 years old with COVID-19, enrolled during active disease. Sequencing was performed on peripheral blood. The rearrangement joins TRBV3-1 (or the pseudogene TRBV3-2) to TRBJ2-3; D perhaps matches TRBD1 (6 bases). In nucleotides, the CDR3 is TGTGCCAGCAGCCGTCAGGGGCCTAGCACAGATACGCAGTATTTT. This encodes CASSRQGPSTDTQYF.